This T cell receptor beta chain was captured in a study of T cells in tuberculosis. Sorting used thawed, overnight-rested PBMC stained with anti-CD3, a viability dye and GMM-loaded CD1B tetramer. The lipid loaded on the CD1B tetramers was C32 glucose monomycolate from Rhodococcus equi. Each donor contributed roughly 92,000 sorted tetramer-negative cells. Libraries were prepared by immunoSEQ multiplex PCR; TCRdb keeps only in-frame clonotypes and omits some of them. The sample records 50,000 or so clones, 88% being singletons. The CDR3 sequence is 15 residues long. Per germline, CDR1 SGHRS and CDR2 YFSETQ. Unmatched junction bases numbered 3, after V lost 3 bases and J lost 3 bases.

This TCR came from an adult woman with latent tuberculosis. Sequences were obtained from CD1b-GMM tetramer-negative cells sorted from PBMCs. This chain joins TRBV5-1 and TRBJ2-5, with TRBD2 identical over 12 bases. The CDR3 is CASSSSGGGEETQYF. In DNA form, the CDR3 reads TGCGCCAGCAGCTCTAGCGGGGGGGGCGAAGAGACCCAGTACTTC. The variable domain in full, completed from reference TRBV5-1 and TRBJ2-5, reads KAGVTQTPRYLIKTRGQQVTLSCSPISGHRSVSWYQQTPGQGLQFLFEYFSETQRNKGNFPGRFSGRQFSNSRSEMNVSTLELGDSALYLCASSSSGGGEETQYFGPGTRLLVL.